The 4 T cell receptor beta chains in this list originate from one sample, sequenced in a study of technical replicates of blood from a few donors. Method: immunoSEQ multiplex PCR; TCRdb's copy keeps in-frame clones and lacks some. The top ten clones hold 5% to 6% of a sample with roughly 60,000 clones, approximately 86% of them seen once. Sequenced input: PBMCs. These receptors came from a human donor in good health. Some clones in this sample may be carry-over from other donors' samples.

The chain joins TRBV5-1 to TRBJ2-3; D is possibly TRBD2 (5 bases). The germline CDR1 and CDR2 sequences are SGHRS and YFSETQ. The V end was cut by 4 bases, the J end by 2 bases, with 23 bases between. This CDR3 is 18 amino acids long. Written as DNA, the CDR3 is TGCGCCAGCAGCCCCCTCCGAGGACTCCAAGGGCCCACAGATACGCAGTATTTT. Protein sequence: CASSPLRGLQGPTDTQYF.

The chain links TRBV2 to TRBJ1-2, with 7 positions matching TRBD1. Trimming took 9 bases from V and 4 from J; bases not matched to a gene: 5. This CDR3 is 12 amino acids long. Germline CDR1 and CDR2: SNHLY and FYNNEI. CDR3 in amino acids: CARAGGSYGYTF. In DNA form, the CDR3 reads TGTGCCAGGGCAGGGGGTTCCTATGGCTACACCTTC.

The chain employs TRBV7-9 and TRBJ1-6; unclear D gene. The CDR3 has 12 residues. The germline V gene has CDR1 SEHNR and CDR2 FQNEAQ (reference sequence). The V end lost 1 base, the J end lost 10 bases, and 5 bases lay between the germline ends. CDR3 loop: CASSLESSPLHF. In DNA, the CDR3 is TGTGCCAGCAGCTTAGAAAGCTCACCCCTCCACTTT.

This chain links TRBV7-6 with TRBJ2-1; weak D call: TRBD1 (5 bases). The germline V and J ends were trimmed by 10 bases and 2 bases, with 18 bases remaining between them. This CDR3 spans 15 amino acids. CDR1 SGHVS and CDR2 FNYEAQ come from the germline V gene. Here the CDR3 reads CATFPYRGTYNEQFF. Written as DNA, the CDR3 is TGTGCCACCTTCCCATATAGGGGAACCTACAATGAGCAGTTCTTC.